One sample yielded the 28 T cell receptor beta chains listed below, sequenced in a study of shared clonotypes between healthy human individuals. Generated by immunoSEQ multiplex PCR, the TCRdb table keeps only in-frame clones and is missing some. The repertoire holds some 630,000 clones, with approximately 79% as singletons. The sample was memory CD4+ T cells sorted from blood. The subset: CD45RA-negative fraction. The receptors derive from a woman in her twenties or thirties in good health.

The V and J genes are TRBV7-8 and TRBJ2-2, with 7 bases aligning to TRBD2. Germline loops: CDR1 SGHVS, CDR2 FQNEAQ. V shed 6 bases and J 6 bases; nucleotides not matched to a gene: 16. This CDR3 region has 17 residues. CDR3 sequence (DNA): TGTGCCAGCAGACTAGCGCTCAGGTTCGGGGTGTCCGGGGAGCTGTTTTTT. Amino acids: CASRLALRFGVSGELFF.

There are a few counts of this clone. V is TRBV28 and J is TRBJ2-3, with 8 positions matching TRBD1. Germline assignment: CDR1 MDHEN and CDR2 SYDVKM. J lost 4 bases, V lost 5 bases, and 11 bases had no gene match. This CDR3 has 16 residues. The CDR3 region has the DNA TGTGCCAGCAGTCCCGGACAGGGTTTGGGGTCAGATACGCAGTATTTT. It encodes CASSPGQGLGSDTQYF.

In DNA form, the CDR3 reads TGCGCCAGCAGCTTTGGCGGGAGTTTAAACAATGAGCAGTTCTTC. This gives the protein CASSFGGSLNNEQFF. J is TRBJ2-1 and V is TRBV5-1, with TRBD2 identical over 7 bases. V dropped 2 bases and J dropped 5; count of bases not matched to a gene: 7. In germline, CDR1 is SGHRS, CDR2 YFSETQ. The CDR3 covers 15 residues.

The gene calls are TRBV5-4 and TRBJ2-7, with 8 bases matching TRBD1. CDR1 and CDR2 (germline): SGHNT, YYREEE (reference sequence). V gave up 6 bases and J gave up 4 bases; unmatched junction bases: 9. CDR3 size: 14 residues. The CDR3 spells CASTLGQDPYEQYF. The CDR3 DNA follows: TGTGCCAGCACATTGGGACAGGACCCTTACGAGCAGTACTTC.

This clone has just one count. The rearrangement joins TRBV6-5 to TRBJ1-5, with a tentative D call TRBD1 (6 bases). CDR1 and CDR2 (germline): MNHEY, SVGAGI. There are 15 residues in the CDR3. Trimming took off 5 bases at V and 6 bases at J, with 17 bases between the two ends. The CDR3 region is CASSPTIQGGQPQHF. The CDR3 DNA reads TGTGCCAGCAGTCCGACCATACAGGGCGGTCAGCCCCAGCATTTT.

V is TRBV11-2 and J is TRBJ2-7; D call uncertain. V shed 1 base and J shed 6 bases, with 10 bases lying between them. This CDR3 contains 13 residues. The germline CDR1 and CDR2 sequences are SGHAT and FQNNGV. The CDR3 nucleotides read TGTGCCAGCAGCTTAGGTCGGTCTGGCGAGCAGTACTTC. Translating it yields CASSLGRSGEQYF.

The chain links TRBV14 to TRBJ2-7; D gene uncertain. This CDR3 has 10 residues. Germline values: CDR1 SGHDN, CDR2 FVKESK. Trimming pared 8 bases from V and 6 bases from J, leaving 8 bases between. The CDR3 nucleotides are TGTGCCAGCCACCCCACCGAGCAGTACTTC. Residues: CASHPTEQYF.

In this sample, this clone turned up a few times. CDR3 DNA sequence: TGTGCCAGCAGTTTATCTCACGGGAACACTGAAGCTTTCTTT. It encodes CASSLSHGNTEAFF. The rearrangement uses TRBV6-5 and TRBJ1-1; the D is unclear. Trimming removed 4 bases at V and 1 base at J, with 10 bases between. CDR1 is MNHEY and CDR2 is SVGAGI in the germline V gene. The CDR3 contains 14 residues.

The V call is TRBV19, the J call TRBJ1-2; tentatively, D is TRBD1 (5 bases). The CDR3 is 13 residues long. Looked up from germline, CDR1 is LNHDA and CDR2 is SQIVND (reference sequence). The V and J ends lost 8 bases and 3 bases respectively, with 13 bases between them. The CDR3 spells CASGAREDYGYTF. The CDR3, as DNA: TGTGCCAGTGGGGCCAGGGAGGACTATGGCTACACCTTC.

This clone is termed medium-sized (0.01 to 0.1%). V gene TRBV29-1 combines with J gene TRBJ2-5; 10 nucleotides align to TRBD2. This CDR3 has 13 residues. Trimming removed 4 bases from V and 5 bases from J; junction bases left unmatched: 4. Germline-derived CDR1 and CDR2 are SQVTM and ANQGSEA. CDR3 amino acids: CSVAGSGRETQYF. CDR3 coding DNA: TGCAGCGTTGCAGGTAGCGGGAGGGAGACCCAGTACTTC. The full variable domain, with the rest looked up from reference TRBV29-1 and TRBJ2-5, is SAVISQKPSRDICQRGTSLTIQCQVDSQVTMMFWYRQQPGQSLTLIATANQGSEATYESGFVIDKFPISRPNLTFSTLTVSNMSPEDSSIYLCSVAGSGRETQYFGPGTRLLVL.

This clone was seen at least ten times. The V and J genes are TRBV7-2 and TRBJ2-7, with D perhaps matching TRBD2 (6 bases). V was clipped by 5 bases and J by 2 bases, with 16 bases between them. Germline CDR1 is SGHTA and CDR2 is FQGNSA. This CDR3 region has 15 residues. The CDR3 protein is CASSIQGGETYEQYF. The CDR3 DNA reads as TGTGCCAGCAGCATTCAAGGAGGGGAAACCTACGAGCAGTACTTC.

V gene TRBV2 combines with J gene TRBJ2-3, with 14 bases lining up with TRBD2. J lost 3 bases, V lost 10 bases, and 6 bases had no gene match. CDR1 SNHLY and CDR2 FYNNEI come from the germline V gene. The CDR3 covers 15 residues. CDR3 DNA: TGTGCCATCAGAGGGACTAGCGGGAGAACAGATACGCAGTATTTT. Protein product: CAIRGTSGRTDTQYF.

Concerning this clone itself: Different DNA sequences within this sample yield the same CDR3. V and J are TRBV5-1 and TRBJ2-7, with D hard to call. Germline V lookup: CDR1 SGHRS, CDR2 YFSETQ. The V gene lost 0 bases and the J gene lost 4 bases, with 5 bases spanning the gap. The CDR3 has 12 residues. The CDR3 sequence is CASSLGRYEQYF. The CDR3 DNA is TGCGCCAGCAGCTTGGGCCGTTACGAGCAGTACTTC.

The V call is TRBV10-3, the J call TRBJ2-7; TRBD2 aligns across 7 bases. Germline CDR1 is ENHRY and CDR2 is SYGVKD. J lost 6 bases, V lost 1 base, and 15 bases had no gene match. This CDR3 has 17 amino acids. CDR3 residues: CAISEWASGGVLGEQYF. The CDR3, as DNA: TGTGCCATCAGTGAGTGGGCTAGCGGAGGGGTCCTAGGCGAGCAGTACTTC.

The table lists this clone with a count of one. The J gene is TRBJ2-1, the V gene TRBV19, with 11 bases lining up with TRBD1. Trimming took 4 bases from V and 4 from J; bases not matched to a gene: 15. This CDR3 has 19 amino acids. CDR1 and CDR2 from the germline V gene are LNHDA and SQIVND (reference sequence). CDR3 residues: CASSTWDRGTAGVYNEQFF. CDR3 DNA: TGTGCCAGTAGTACCTGGGACAGGGGGACAGCGGGAGTGTACAATGAGCAGTTCTTC.

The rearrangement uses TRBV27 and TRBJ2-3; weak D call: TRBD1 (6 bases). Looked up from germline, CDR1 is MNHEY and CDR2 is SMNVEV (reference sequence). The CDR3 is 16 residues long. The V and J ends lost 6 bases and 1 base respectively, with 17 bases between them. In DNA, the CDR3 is TGTGCCAGCAGCCCCTGGGACAACCCCGGCACAGATACGCAGTATTTT. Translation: CASSPWDNPGTDTQYF.

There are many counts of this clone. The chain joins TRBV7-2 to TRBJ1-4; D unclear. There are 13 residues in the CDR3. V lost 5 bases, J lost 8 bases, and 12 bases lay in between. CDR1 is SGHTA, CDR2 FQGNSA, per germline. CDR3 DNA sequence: TGTGCCAGCAGCGTTGGAAGAAGCGAAAAACTGTTTTTT. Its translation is CASSVGRSEKLFF.

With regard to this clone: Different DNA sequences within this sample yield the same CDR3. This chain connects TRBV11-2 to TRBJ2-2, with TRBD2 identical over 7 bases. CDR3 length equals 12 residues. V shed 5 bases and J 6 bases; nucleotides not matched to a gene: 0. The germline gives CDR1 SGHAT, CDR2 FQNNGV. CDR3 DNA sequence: TGTGCCAGCAGCCGGGGGGCCGGGGAGCTGTTTTTT. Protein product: CASSRGAGELFF.

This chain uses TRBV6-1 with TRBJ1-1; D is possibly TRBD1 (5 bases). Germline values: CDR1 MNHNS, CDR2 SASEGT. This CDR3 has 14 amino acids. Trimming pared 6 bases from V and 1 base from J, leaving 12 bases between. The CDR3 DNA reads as TGTGCCAGCAGGGGACGGGGAGAGAACACTGAAGCTTTCTTT. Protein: CASRGRGENTEAFF.

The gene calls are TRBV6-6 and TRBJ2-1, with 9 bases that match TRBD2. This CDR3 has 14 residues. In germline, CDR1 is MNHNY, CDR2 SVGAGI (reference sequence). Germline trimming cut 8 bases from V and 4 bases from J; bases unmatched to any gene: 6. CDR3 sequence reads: CASGNSGGYNEQFF. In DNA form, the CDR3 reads TGTGCCAGCGGTAATAGCGGGGGATACAATGAGCAGTTCTTC.

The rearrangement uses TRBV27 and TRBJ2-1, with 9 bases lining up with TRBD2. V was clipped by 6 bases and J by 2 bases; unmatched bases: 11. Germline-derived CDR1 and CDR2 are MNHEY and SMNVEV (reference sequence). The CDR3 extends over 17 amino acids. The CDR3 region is CASRPSGTSRAYNEQFF. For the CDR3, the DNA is TGTGCCAGCAGACCTAGCGGGACGAGCCGGGCCTACAATGAGCAGTTCTTC.

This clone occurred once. The chain's CDR3 is CASRKQRAVVAGELFF. The CDR3 DNA reads as TGTGCCAGCAGAAAACAGAGGGCAGTTGTCGCCGGGGAGCTGTTTTTT. The chain is built from TRBV7-2 and TRBJ2-2, with a tentative D call TRBD2 (5 bases). Germline assignment: CDR1 SGHTA and CDR2 FQGNSA. The CDR3 has 16 residues. V lost 6 bases to trimming and J lost 6 bases, with 20 bases between them.

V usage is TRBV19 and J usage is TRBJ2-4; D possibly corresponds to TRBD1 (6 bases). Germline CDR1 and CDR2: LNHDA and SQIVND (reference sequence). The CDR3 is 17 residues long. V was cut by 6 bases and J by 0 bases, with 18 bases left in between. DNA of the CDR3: TGTGCCAGTAGCCTCCGGTGGGGGCAGCTAGCCAAAAACATTCAGTACTTC. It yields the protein CASSLRWGQLAKNIQYF.

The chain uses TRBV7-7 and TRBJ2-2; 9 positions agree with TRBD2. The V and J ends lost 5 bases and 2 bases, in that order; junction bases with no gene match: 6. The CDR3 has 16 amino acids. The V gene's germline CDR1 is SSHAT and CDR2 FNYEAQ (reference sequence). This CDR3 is CASSHSGSFNTGELFF. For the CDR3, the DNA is TGTGCCAGCAGCCATAGCGGGAGCTTTAACACCGGGGAGCTGTTTTTT. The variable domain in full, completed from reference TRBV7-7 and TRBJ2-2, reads GAGVSQSPRYKVTKRGQDVTLRCDPISSHATLYWYQQALGQGPEFLTYFNYEAQPDKSGLPSDRFSAERPEGSISTLTIQRTEQRDSAMYRCASSHSGSFNTGELFFGEGSRLTVL.

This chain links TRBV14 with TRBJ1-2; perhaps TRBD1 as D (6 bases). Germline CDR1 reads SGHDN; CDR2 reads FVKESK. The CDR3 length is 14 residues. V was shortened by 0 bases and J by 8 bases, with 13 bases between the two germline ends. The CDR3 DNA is TGTGCCAGCAGCCAAGAAGGGGGGATCAGGGGCTACACCTTC. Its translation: CASSQEGGIRGYTF.

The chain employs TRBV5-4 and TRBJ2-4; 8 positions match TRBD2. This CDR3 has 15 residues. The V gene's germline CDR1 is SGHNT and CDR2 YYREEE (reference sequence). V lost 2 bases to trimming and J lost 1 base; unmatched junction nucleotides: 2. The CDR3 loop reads CASSLAGVAKNIQYF. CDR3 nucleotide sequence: TGTGCCAGCAGCTTAGCGGGAGTGGCCAAAAACATTCAGTACTTC.

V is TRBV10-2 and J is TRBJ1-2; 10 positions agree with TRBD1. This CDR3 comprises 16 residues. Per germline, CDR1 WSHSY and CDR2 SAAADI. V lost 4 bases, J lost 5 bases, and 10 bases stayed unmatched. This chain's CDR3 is CASSVDRGFGRYGYTF. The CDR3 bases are TGCGCCAGCAGTGTGGACAGGGGGTTCGGTCGGTATGGCTACACCTTC.

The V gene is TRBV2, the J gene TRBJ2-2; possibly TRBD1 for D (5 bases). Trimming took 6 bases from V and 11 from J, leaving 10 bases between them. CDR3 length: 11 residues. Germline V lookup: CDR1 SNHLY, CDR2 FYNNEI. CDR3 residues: CASRGVYELFF. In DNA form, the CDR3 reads TGTGCCAGCAGAGGGGTCTACGAGCTGTTTTTT. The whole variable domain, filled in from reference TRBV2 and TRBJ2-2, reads EPEVTQTPSHQVTQMGQEVILRCVPISNHLYFYWYRQILGQKVEFLVSFYNNEISEKSEIFDDQFSVERPDGSNFTLKIRSTKLEDSAMYFCASRGVYELFFGEGSRLTVL.